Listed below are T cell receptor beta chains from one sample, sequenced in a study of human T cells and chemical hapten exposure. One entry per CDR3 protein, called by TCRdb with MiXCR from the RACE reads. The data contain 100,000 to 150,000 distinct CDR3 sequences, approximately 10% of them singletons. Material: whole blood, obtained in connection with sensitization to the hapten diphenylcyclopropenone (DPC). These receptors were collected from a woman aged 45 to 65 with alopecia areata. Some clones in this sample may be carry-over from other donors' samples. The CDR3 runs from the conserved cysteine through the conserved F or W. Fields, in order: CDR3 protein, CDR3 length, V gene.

CASSRRVQVSTGELFF,16,TRBV28
CASGGSPPRPQHF,13,TRBV2
CASSFLGASVDNEQFF,16,TRBV27
CASSLGGRRYEQYF,14,TRBV7-2
CASSKEAGRGEKLFF,15,TRBV21-1
CASRGTVGNTGELFF,15,TRBV6-1
CASSKARDRSSTDTQYF,17,TRBV21-1
CASSGWGTGSYEQYF,15,TRBV25-1
CSASGRAETQYF,12,TRBV20-1
CASTPRTGARRAFF,14,TRBV7-2
CASSRGPESDTQYF,14,TRBV28
CASRTERGSNQPQHF,15,TRBV6-6
CASSLQGMQDTQYF,14,TRBV12-3/TRBV12-4
CASDGTGANTEAFF,14,TRBV12-5
CASSPPPGTDTQYF,14,TRBV27
CSASGAGWSYNEQFF,15,TRBV20-1
CSAEDRSSYEQYF,13,TRBV29-1
CASSPGDRATGELFF,15,TRBV27
CASSLGQGVSQPQHF,15,TRBV7-6
CSASWLASNTDTQYF,15,TRBV20-1
CASSRTLTAFF,11,TRBV28
CASSNGQGTGYTF,13,TRBV6-5
CASGLSSYEQYF,12,TRBV6-2/TRBV6-3
CASSESAGGYNEQFF,15,TRBV25-1
CAISEEGYGYTF,12,TRBV10-3
CSPLTRASGGSYEQYF,16,TRBV20-1
CASSPNVGGLSYNEQFF,17,TRBV3-1
CASSDRTGLAEKLFF,15,TRBV5-6
CASSLGVGRSNEQFF,15,TRBV12-3/TRBV12-4
CASRRQGGIDQPQHF,15,TRBV12-3/TRBV12-4
CSVEPGTTSTGELFF,15,TRBV29-1
CSVYWTGLYEQYF,13,TRBV29-1
CASGLLGAGADTQYF,15,TRBV25-1
CASSYPGSHEQYF,13,TRBV6-2/TRBV6-3
CASSAPRQGPSSYEQYF,17,TRBV7-9